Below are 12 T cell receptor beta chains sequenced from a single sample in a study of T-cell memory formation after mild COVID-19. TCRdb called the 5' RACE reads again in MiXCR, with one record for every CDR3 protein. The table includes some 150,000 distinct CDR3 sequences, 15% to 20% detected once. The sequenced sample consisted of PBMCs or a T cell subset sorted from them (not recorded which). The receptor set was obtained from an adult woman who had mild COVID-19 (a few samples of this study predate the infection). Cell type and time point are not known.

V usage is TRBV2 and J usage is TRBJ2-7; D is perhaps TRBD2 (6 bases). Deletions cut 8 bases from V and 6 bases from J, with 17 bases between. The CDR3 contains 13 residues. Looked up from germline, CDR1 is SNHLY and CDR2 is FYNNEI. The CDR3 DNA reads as TGTGCCAGCGCTGGTACCTATAGCGGCGAGCAGTACTTC. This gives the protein CASAGTYSGEQYF.

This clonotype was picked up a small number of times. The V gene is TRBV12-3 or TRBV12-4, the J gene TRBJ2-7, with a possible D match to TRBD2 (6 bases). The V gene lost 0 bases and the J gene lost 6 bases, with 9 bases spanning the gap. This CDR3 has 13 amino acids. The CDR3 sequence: CASSLAGTVEQYF. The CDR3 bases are TGTGCCAGCAGTTTAGCGGGGACTGTCGAGCAGTACTTC.

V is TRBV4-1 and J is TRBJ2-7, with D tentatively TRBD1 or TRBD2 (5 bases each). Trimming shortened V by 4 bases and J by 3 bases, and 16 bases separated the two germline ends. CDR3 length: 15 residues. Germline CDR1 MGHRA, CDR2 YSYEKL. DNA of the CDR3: TGCGCCAGCAGCCCAGGACCGGGACGGATCTACGAGCAGTACTTC. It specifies CASSPGPGRIYEQYF.

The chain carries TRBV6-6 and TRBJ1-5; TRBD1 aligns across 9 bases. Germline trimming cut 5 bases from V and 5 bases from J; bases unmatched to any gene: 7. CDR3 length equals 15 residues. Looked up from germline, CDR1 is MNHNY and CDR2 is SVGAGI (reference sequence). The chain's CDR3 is CASSPGQGSDQPQHF. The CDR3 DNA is TGTGCCAGCAGTCCTGGACAGGGGTCGGATCAGCCCCAGCATTTT.

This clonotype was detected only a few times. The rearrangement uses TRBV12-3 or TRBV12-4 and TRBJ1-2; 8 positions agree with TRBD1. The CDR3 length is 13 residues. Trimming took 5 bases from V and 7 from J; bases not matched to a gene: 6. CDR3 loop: CASSRTGSFGYTF. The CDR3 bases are TGTGCCAGCAGTCGGACAGGGTCCTTTGGCTACACCTTC.

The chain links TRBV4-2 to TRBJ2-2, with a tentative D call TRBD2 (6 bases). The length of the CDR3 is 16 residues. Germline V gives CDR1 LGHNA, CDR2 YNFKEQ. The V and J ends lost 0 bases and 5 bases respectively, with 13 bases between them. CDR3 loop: CASSQESQLATGELFF. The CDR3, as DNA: TGTGCCAGCAGCCAAGAAAGCCAGCTAGCGACCGGGGAGCTGTTTTTT.

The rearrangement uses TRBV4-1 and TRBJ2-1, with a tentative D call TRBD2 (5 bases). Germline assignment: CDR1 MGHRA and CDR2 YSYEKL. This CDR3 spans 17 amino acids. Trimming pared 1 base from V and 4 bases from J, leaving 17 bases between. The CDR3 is CASSQVGGGISYNEQFF. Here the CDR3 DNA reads TGCGCCAGCAGCCAAGTTGGAGGCGGAATTAGTTACAATGAGCAGTTCTTC.

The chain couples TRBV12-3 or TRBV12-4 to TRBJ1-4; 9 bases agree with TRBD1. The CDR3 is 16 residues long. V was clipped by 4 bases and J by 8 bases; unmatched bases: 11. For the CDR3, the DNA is TGTGCCAGCAGTTCTTCCGGGACAGGGTTAAAAGAAAAACTGTTTTTT. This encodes CASSSSGTGLKEKLFF.

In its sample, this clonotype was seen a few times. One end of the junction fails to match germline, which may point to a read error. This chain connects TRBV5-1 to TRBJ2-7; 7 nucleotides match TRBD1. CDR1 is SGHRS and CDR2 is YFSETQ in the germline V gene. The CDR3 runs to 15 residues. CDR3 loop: CASSLAGQASHEQYF. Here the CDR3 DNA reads TGCGCCAGCAGCTTAGCCGGACAGGCCTCCCACGAGCAGTACTTC.

The CDR3 DNA reads TGTGCCAGCTGCCTTCGGACGGGAATGCGGGGGTCCACCGGGGAGCTGTTTTTT. It specifies CASCLRTGMRGSTGELFF. The chain uses TRBV6-2 or TRBV6-3 and TRBJ2-2; TRBD2 matches at 7 bases. Germline V gives CDR1 MNHEY, CDR2 SVGEGT. V shed 8 bases, J shed 4 bases, and the junction held 19 bases outside the gene matches. The CDR3 runs 18 residues.

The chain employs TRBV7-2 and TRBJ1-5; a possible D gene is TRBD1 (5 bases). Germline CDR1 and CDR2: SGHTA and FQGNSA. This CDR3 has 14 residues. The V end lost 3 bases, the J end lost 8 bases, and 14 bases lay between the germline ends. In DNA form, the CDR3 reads TGTGCCAGCAGCTTCGAGCCAGGGTTGAAGCCCCAGCATTTT. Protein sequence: CASSFEPGLKPQHF. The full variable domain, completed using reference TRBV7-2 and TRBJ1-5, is GAGVSQSPSNKVTEKGKDVELRCDPISGHTALYWYRQSLGQGLEFLIYFQGNSAPDKSGLPSDRFSAERTGGSVSTLTIQRTQQEDSAVYLCASSFEPGLKPQHFGDGTRLSIL.

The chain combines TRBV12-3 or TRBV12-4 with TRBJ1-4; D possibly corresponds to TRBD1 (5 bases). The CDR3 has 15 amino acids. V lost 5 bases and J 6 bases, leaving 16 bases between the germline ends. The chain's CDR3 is CASSPINAGDEKLFF. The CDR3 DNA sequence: TGTGCCAGCAGTCCAATTAATGCGGGGGATGAAAAACTGTTTTTT.